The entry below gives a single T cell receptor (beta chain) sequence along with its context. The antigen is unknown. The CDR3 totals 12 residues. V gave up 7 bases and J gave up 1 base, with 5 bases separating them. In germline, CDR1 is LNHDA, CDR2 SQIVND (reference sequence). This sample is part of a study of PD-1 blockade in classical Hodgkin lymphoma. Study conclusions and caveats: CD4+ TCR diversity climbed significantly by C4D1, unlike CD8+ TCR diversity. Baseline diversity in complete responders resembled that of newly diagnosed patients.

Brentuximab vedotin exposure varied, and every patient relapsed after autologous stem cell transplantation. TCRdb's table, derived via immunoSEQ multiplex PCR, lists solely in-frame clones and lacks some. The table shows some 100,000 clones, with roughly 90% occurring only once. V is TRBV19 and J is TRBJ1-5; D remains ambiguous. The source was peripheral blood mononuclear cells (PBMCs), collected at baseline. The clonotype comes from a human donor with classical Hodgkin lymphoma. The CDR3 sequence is CASKESNQPQHF. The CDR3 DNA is TGTGCCAGTAAGGAGAGCAATCAGCCCCAGCATTTT.